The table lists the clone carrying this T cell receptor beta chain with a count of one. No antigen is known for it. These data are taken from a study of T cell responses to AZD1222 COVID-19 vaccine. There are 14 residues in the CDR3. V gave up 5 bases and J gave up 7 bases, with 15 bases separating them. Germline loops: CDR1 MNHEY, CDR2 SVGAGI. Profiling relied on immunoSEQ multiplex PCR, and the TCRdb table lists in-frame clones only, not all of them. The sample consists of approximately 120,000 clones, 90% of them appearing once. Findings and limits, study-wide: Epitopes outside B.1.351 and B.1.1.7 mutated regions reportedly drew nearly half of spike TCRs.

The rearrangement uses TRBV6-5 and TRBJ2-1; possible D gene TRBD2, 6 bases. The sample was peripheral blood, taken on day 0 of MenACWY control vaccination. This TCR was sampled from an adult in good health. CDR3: CASSHGEAQNEQFF. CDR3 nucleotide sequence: TGTGCCAGCAGTCACGGGGAGGCGCAGAATGAGCAGTTCTTC.